The 10 T cell receptor beta chains in this list originate from one sample, sequenced in a study of regulatory T cells in long-lasting Graves disease. Arm-PCR of CDR3 regions with iRepertoire HTBI primers generated TCR beta libraries. Using its own MiXCR run on the multiplex PCR reads, TCRdb lists one record per CDR3 protein. The table includes roughly 450,000 distinct CDR3 sequences, roughly 20% detected once. The time point here: persistent/refractory GD, antithyroid drugs over 5 years with positive TRAb. Construction of the TCR library relied on RNA isolated from PBMCs. The sequencing used peripheral blood mononuclear cells (PBMCs), collected when the disease was refractory, from a patient treated with antithyroid drugs. These receptors were collected from a female donor with Graves disease.

The genes are TRBV20-1 and TRBJ2-5; 7 bases are a match to TRBD2. The germline CDR1 and CDR2 sequences are DFQATT and SNEGSKA (reference sequence). The CDR3 contains 13 residues. Trimming removed 3 bases from V and 5 bases from J; junction bases left unmatched: 6. This chain's CDR3 is CSARDLGGETQYF. The DNA for the CDR3 is TGCAGTGCTAGGGACCTGGGGGGGGAGACCCAGTACTTC.

V usage is TRBV6-2 or TRBV6-3 and J usage is TRBJ2-1, with a tentative D call TRBD2 (5 bases). The germline gives CDR1 MNHEY, CDR2 SVGEGT. The CDR3 has 13 residues. Trimming removed 2 bases from V and 10 bases from J, with 12 bases in between. CDR3 sequence: CASSYGSSPEQFF. The CDR3 nucleotides read TGTGCCAGCAGTTACGGGAGCTCTCCGGAGCAGTTCTTC.

This clonotype was seen a handful of times. This sequence joins TRBV25-1 and TRBJ1-1, with 8 bases matching TRBD1. The V gene end was trimmed by 0 bases and the J gene end by 7 bases; junction bases not matched to a gene: 7. Germline lookup yields CDR1 MGHDK and CDR2 SYGVNS. The CDR3 covers 15 residues. This CDR3 is CASSEYGRGPGEAFF. In DNA, the CDR3 is TGTGCCAGCAGTGAATATGGCAGGGGGCCTGGTGAAGCTTTCTTT.

This rearrangement joins TRBV6-4 to TRBJ2-2, with 13 bases matching TRBD2. The CDR3 length is 16 residues. The V and J ends lost 7 bases and 6 bases, in that order; junction bases with no gene match: 8. Germline-derived CDR1 and CDR2 are MRHNA and SNTAGT. The CDR3 protein is CASTPTSGRASGELFF. In DNA form, the CDR3 reads TGTGCCAGCACCCCCACTAGCGGGAGGGCGTCCGGGGAGCTGTTTTTT.

This clonotype was recorded many times. This chain joins TRBV7-9 and TRBJ2-7; D ambiguous. Per germline, CDR1 SEHNR and CDR2 FQNEAQ (reference sequence). The V gene lost 5 bases and the J gene lost 2 bases, with 13 bases spanning the gap. The length of the CDR3 is 14 residues. This CDR3 is CASSPITVTYEQYF. CDR3 sequence (DNA): TGTGCCAGCAGCCCAATAACGGTTACCTACGAGCAGTACTTC.

The chain has TRBV6-5 and TRBJ1-1, with D tentatively TRBD1 (5 bases). The germline V gene encodes CDR1 MNHEY and CDR2 SVGAGI. The V end lost 0 bases, the J end lost 4 bases, and 6 bases lay between the germline ends. This CDR3 is built from 13 residues. The CDR3 loop is CASSYSGPTEAFF. Written as DNA, the CDR3 is TGTGCCAGCAGTTACTCGGGACCCACTGAAGCTTTCTTT.

This clonotype has ten or more counts. The gene calls are TRBV28 and TRBJ1-4; D remains ambiguous. The V gene's germline CDR1 is MDHEN and CDR2 SYDVKM. Trimming removed 5 bases from V and 3 bases from J, with 10 bases in between. The CDR3 sequence is 14 residues long. In nucleotides, the CDR3 is TGTGCCAGCAGTCTTCTCGGGGCTAATGAAAAACTGTTTTTT. Translated: CASSLLGANEKLFF.

This clonotype was seen a few times. V is TRBV5-1 and J is TRBJ2-2; TRBD1 might be the D (6 bases). This CDR3 spans 15 amino acids. From germline, CDR1 is SGHRS and CDR2 YFSETQ. Trimming removed 2 bases from V and 7 bases from J, with 15 bases in between. CDR3 nucleotide sequence: TGCGCCAGCAGCTTTCGGCAGGGGATCTACGGGGAGCTGTTTTTT. Its protein product is CASSFRQGIYGELFF.

This sequence joins TRBV6-1 and TRBJ2-1; 9 positions agree with TRBD1. Germline V gives CDR1 MNHNS, CDR2 SASEGT. Trimming removed 4 bases from V and 4 bases from J; junction bases left unmatched: 5. CDR3 length: 15 residues. CDR3 in DNA: TGTGCCAGCAGTGCTACAGGGGGCGAATACAATGAGCAGTTCTTC. Protein sequence: CASSATGGEYNEQFF.

V and J are TRBV4-1 and TRBJ2-1, with 9 bases aligning to TRBD2. The DNA end favors TRBJ2-5, so the J call may be wrong. The CDR3 is 17 residues long. CDR1 and CDR2 (germline): MGHRA, YSYEKL. The chain's CDR3 is CASSQDASGRPWETQYF. The CDR3 nucleotides are TGCGCCAGCAGCCAAGATGCCAGCGGGAGGCCGTGGGAGACCCAGTACTTC.